This T cell receptor delta chain stems from a study of gamma-delta T cells after stem cell transplantation (dated by TCRdb to about 2016). The method behind the library was RT-PCR. The reads were generated on an Illumina MiSeq. In TCRdb, clones were called once more from the public reads by CATT, and rows of identical DNA were later combined. A total of about 3,400 delta-chain clones appear in this sample, approximately 16% of them only once. About 15% of the sample comes from the top ten. The CDR3 contains 17 residues, cysteine and phenylalanine counted. Left in the record is the CDR3 DNA by itself, 51 bases read in frame from the first base. V trim: 0 bases; J trim: 0 bases; unmatched bases: 6. CDR1 and CDR2 are drawn from the germline V gene: GEAIGNYY, EKD. Regarding this clone: The antigen it recognizes is unknown. Per-base qualities were not stored, and no clone one base away is much larger. The sample carries other DNA sequences with the same CDR3.

This receptor chain uses TRDV2 and TRDJ1; 10 nucleotides in the junction match TRDD3. This sequence was found in a human donor. It is not recorded whose cells these are; they may come from a transplant donor. Sequencing was done on a sample of gamma-delta T cells. The CDR3 in this case is CACDTVLGDSYTDKLIF. The DNA reads TGTGCCTGTGACACCGTACTGGGGGATTCATACACCGATAAACTCATCTTT.